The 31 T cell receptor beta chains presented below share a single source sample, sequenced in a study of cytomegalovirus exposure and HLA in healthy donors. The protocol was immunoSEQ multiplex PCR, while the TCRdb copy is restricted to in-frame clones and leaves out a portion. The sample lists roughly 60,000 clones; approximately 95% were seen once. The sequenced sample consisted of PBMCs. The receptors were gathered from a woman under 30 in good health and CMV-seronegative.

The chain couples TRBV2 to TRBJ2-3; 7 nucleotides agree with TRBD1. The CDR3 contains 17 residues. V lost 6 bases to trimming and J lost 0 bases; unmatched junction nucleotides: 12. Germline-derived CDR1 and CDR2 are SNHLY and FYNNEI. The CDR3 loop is CASRAIGTGASTDTQYF. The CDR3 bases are TGTGCCAGCAGAGCCATCGGTACAGGGGCGAGCACAGATACGCAGTATTTT.

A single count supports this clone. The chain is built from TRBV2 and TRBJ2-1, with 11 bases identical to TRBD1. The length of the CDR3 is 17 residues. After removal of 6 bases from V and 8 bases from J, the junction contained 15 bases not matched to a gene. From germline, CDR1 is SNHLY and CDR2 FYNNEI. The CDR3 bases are TGTGCCAGCAGCACCCCGGGGGACAGGGGGACGGGGTATGAGCAGTTCTTC. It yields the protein CASSTPGDRGTGYEQFF.

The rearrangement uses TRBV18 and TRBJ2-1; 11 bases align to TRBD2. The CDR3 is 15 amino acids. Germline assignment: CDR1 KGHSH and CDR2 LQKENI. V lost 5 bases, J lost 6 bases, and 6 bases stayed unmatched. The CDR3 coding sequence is TGTGCCAGCTCAAATTTAGCGGGGGGGCCCAATGAGCAGTTCTTC. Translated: CASSNLAGGPNEQFF.

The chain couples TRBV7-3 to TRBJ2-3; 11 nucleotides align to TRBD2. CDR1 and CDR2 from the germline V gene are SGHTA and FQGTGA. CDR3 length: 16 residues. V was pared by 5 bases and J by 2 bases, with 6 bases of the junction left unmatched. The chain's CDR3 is CASSPRLAGPTDTQYF. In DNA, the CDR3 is TGTGCCAGCAGCCCAAGACTAGCGGGACCCACAGATACGCAGTATTTT.

CDR3 protein: CASSVVAGPSYNEQFF. CDR3 nucleotides: TGTGCCAGCAGCGTAGTTGCGGGACCCTCCTACAATGAGCAGTTCTTC. The V gene is TRBV9, the J gene TRBJ2-1; possible D gene TRBD2, 6 bases. Trimming cost V 0 bases and J 0 bases, with 10 bases left between them. The CDR3 has 16 amino acids. Germline CDR1 and CDR2: SGDLS and YYNGEE.

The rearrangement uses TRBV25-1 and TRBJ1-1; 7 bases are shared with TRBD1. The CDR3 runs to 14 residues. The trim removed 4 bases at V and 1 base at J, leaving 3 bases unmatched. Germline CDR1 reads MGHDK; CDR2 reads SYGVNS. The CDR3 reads CASSVRDRNTEAFF. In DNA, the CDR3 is TGTGCCAGCAGTGTCCGGGACAGGAACACTGAAGCTTTCTTT.

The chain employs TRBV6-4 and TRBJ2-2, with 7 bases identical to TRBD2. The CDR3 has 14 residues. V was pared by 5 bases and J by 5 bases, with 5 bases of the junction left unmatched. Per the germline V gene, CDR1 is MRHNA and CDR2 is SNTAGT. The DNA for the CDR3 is TGTGCCAGCAGTAAGGGAGGGAGTACCGGGGAGCTGTTTTTT. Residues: CASSKGGSTGELFF.

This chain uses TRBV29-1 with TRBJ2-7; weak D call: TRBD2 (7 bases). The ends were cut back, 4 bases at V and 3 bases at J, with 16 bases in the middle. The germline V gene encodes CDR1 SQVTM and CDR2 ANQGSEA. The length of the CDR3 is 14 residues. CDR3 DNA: TGCAGCGTTGTCAAGGGGGGGGGTGGCTACGAGCAGTACTTC. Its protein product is CSVVKGGGGYEQYF.

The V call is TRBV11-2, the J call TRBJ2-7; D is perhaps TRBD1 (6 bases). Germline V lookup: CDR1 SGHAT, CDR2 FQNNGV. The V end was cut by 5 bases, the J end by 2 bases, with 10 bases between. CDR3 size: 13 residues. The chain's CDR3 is CASSQGTPYEQYF. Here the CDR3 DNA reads TGTGCCAGCAGCCAGGGGACGCCCTACGAGCAGTACTTC.

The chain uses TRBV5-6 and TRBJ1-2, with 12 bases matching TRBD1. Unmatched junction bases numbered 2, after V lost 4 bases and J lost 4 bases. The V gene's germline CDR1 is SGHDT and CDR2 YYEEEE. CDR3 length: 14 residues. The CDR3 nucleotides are TGTGCCAGCAGCGGGACAGGGGGCACCTATGGCTACACCTTC. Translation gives CASSGTGGTYGYTF. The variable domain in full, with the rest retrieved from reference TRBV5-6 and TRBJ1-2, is DAGVTQSPTHLIKTRGQQVTLRCSPKSGHDTVSWYQQALGQGPQFIFQYYEEEERQRGNFPDRFSGHQFPNYSSELNVNALLLGDSALYLCASSGTGGTYGYTFGSGTRLTVV.

The CDR3 here is CASSLVWFGSGNYGYTF. The CDR3 region has the DNA TGTGCCAGCAGCTTAGTATGGTTTGGGTCAGGAAACTATGGCTACACCTTC. The chain employs TRBV11-2 and TRBJ1-2; D remains unclear. The CDR3 spans 17 residues. The V and J ends lost 1 base and 2 bases respectively, with 17 bases between them. Germline V gene sequence: CDR1 SGHAT, CDR2 FQNNGV. Full variable domain (missing parts from reference TRBV11-2 and TRBJ1-2): EAGVAQSPRYKIIEKRQSVAFWCNPISGHATLYWYQQILGQGPKLLIQFQNNGVVDDSQLPKDRFSAERLKGVDSTLKIQPAKLEDSAVYLCASSLVWFGSGNYGYTFGSGTRLTVV.

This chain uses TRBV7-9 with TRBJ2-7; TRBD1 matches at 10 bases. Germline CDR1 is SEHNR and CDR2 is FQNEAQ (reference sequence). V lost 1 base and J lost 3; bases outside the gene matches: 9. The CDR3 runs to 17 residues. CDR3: CASSLVFGTGVSYEQYF. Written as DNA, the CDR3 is TGTGCCAGCAGCTTAGTCTTTGGGACAGGGGTCAGCTACGAGCAGTACTTC.

CDR3 sequence reads: CAISEVGAVSDTQYF. The CDR3 bases are TGTGCCATCAGTGAGGTGGGGGCGGTGTCAGATACGCAGTATTTT. The chain joins TRBV10-3 to TRBJ2-3, with D tentatively TRBD1 (6 bases). Germline values: CDR1 ENHRY, CDR2 SYGVKD. This CDR3 is built from 15 residues. Trimming removed 2 bases from V and 4 bases from J, with 13 bases in between.

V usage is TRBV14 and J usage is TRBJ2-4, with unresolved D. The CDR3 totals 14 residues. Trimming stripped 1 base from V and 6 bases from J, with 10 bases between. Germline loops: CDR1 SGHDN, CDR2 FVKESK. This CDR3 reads CASSQGSRRNIQYF. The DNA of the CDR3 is TGTGCCAGCAGCCAAGGTTCCCGGAGAAACATTCAGTACTTC.

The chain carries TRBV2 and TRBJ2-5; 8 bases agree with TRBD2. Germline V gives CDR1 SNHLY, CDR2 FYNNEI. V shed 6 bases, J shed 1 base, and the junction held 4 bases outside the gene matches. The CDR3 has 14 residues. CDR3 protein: CASRPAGAQETQYF. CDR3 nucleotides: TGTGCCAGCAGACCAGCGGGGGCCCAAGAGACCCAGTACTTC.

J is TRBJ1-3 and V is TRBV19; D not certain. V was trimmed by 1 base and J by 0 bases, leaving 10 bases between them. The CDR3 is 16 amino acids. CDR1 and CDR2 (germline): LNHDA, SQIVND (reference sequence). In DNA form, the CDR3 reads TGTGCCAGTAGTATAGGAGGCCGAATCTCTGGAAACACCATATATTTT. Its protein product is CASSIGGRISGNTIYF.

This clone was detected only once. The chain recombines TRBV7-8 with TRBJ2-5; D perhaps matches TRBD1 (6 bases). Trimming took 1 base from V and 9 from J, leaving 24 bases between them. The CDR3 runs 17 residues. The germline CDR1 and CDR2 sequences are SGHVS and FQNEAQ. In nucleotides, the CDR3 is TGTGCCAGCAGCTTAGGTGGGGGCACGACACCAACCCGGGCCCAGTACTTC. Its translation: CASSLGGGTTPTRAQYF.

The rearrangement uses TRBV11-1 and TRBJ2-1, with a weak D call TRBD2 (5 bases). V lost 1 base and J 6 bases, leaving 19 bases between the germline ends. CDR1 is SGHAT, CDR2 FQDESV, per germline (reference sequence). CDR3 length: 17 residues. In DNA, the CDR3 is TGTGCCAGCAGCTTAGGGGTATGGCAGGACTCTCGCAATGAGCAGTTCTTC. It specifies CASSLGVWQDSRNEQFF.

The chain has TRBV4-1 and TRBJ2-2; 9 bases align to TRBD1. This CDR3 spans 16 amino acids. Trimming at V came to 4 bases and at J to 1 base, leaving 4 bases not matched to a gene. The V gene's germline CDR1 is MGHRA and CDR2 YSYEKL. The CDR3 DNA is TGCGCCAGCAGCCCCCGACAGGGGGGGAACACCGGGGAGCTGTTTTTT. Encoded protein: CASSPRQGGNTGELFF.

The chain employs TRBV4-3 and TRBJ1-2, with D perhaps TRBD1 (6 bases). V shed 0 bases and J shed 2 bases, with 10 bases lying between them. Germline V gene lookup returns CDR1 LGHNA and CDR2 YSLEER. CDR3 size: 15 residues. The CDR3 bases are TGCGCCAGCAGCCAAGACTACAGGGTGAACTATGGCTACACCTTC. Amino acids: CASSQDYRVNYGYTF.

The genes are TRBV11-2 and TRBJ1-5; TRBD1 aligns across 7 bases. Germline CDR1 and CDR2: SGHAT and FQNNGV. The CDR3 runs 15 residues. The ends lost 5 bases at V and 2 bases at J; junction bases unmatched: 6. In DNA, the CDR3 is TGTGCCAGCAGCCAAAACAGGGGCCGCAATCAGCCCCAGCATTTT. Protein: CASSQNRGRNQPQHF. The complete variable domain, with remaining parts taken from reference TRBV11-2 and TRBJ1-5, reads EAGVAQSPRYKIIEKRQSVAFWCNPISGHATLYWYQQILGQGPKLLIQFQNNGVVDDSQLPKDRFSAERLKGVDSTLKIQPAKLEDSAVYLCASSQNRGRNQPQHFGDGTRLSIL.

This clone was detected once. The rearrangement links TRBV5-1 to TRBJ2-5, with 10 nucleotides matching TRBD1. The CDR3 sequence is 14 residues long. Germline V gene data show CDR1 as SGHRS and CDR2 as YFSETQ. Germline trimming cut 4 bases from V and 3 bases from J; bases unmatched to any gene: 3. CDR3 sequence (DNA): TGCGCCAGCAGCCCCGGGACAGGGGAAGAGACCCAGTACTTC. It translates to CASSPGTGEETQYF.

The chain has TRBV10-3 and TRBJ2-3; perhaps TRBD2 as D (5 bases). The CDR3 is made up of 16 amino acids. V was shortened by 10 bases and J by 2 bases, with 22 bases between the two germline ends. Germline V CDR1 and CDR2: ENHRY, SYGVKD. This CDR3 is CATAPVAGLLTDTQYF. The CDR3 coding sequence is TGTGCCACGGCACCAGTTGCGGGCCTGCTCACAGATACGCAGTATTTT.

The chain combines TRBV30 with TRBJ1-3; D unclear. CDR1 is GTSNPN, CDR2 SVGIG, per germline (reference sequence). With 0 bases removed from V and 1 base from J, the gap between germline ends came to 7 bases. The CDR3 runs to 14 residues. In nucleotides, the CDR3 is TGTGCCTGGAGTGTAGCTCTATCTGGAAACACCATATATTTT. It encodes CAWSVALSGNTIYF. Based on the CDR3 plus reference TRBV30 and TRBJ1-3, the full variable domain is SQTIHQWPATLVQPVGSPLSLECTVEGTSNPNLYWYRQAAGRGLQLLFYSVGIGQISSEVPQNLSASRPQDRQFILSSKKLLLSDSGFYLCAWSVALSGNTIYFGEGSWLTVV.

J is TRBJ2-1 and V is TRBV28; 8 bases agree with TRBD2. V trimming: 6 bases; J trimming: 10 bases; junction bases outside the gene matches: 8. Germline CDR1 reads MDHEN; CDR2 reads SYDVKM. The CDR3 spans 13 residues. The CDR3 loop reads CASSRPSSGEQFF. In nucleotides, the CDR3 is TGTGCCAGCAGCCGCCCCTCTAGCGGGGAGCAGTTCTTC. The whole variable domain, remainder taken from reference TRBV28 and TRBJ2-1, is DVKVTQSSRYLVKRTGEKVFLECVQDMDHENMFWYRQDPGLGLRLIYFSYDVKMKEKGDIPEGYSVSREKKERFSLILESASTNQTSMYLCASSRPSSGEQFFGPGTRLTVL.

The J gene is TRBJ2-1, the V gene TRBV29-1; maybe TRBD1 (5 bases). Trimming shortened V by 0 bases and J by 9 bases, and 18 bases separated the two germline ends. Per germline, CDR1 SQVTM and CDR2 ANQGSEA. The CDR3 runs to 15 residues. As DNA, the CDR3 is TGCAGCGTTGAAGATCTGGCAGGGCCGACGGGTGAGCAGTTCTTC. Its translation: CSVEDLAGPTGEQFF.

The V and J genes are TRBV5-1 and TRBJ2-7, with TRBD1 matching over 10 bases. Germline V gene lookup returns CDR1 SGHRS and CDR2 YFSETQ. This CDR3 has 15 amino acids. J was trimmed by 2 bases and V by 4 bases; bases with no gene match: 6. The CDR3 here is CASSPRTGGPYEQYF. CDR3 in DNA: TGCGCCAGCAGCCCCAGGACAGGGGGGCCCTACGAGCAGTACTTC.

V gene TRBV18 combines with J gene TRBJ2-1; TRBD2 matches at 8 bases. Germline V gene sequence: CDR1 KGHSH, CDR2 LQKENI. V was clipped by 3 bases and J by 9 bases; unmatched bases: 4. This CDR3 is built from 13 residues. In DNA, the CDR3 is TGTGCCAGCTCACCGGGACTAGTTGCTGAGCAGTTCTTC. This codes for CASSPGLVAEQFF.

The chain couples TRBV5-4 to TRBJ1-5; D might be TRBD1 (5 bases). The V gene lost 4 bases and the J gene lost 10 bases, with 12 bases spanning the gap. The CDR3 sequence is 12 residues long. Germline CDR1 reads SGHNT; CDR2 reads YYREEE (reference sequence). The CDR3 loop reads CASSNSGGPQHF. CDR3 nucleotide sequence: TGTGCCAGCAGCAATTCCGGGGGACCCCAGCATTTT.

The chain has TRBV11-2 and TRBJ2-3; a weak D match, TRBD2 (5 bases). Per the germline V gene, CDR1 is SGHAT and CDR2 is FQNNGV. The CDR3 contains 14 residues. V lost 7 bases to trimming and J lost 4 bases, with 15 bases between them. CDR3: CASTTRGFPDTQYF. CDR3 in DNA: TGTGCCAGCACCACACGGGGTTTTCCAGATACGCAGTATTTT.

CDR3 nucleotide sequence: TGTGCCAGCAGCCCCCGACAGGGAACTGAAGCTTTCTTT. Its protein product is CASSPRQGTEAFF. This sequence joins TRBV7-2 and TRBJ1-1; 7 nucleotides match TRBD1. The length of the CDR3 is 13 residues. Trimming at V came to 5 bases and at J to 5 bases, leaving 5 bases not matched to a gene. From germline, CDR1 is SGHTA and CDR2 FQGNSA.